The sequence of this T cell receptor (beta chain) was determined in a study of post-analysis software for immune sequencing data. Study-level results: Controls had lower frequencies than patients of 4 or 5 TRBV segments, which included TRBV5-6, TRBV5-1 and TRBV20-1. Clustering by F measure revealed strong co-clustering among samples prepared together in one batch. Significantly lower normalized Chao1 diversity was found in patients with multiple sclerosis relative to controls.

Germline V gene data show CDR1 as SQVTM and CDR2 as ANQGSEA. The V and J ends lost 7 bases and 4 bases, in that order; junction bases with no gene match: 10. This CDR3 has 15 amino acids. The TCR beta cDNA libraries contained unique molecular identifiers. TCRdb reprocessed the PCR reads via MiXCR and lists one record per CDR3 protein. Among more than 450,000 distinct CDR3 sequences listed, 30% to 40% were seen once. In this sample, this clonotype turned up once. Its antigen is as yet unknown. The sequenced material came from blood. This TCR was sampled from a girl under 18 with multiple sclerosis. The V and J genes are TRBV29-1 and TRBJ2-1; 10 bases are a match to TRBD1. CDR3 in DNA: TGCAGCGCCCCCCAACTGGACAGGGGGTACAATGAGCAGTTCTTC. Its protein is CSAPQLDRGYNEQFF.